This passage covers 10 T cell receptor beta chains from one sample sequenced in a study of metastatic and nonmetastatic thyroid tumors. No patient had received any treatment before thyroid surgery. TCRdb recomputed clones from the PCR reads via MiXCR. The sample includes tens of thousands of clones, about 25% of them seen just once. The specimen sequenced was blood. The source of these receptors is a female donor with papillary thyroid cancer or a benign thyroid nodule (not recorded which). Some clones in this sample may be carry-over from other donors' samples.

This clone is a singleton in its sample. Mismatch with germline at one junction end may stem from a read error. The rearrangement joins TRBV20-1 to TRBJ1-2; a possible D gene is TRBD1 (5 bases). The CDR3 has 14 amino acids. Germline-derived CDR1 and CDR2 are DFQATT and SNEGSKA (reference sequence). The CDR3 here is CSARGGEANCGYTF. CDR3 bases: TGCAGTGCTAGGGGGGGAGAGGCTAACTGTGGCTACACCTTC.

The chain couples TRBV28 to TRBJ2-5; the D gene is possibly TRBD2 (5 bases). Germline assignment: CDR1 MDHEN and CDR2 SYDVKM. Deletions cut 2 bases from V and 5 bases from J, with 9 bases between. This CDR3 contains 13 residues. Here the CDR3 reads CASSLTGKETQYF. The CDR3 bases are TGTGCCAGCAGTTTAACGGGAAAGGAGACCCAGTACTTC.

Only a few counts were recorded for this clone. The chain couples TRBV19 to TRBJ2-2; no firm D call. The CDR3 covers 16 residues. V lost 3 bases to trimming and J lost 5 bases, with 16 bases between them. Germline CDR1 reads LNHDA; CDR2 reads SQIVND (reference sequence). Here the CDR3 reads CASSIRCQSRTGELFF. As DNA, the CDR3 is TGTGCCAGTAGTATCCGGTGCCAAAGTAGGACCGGGGAGCTGTTTTTT. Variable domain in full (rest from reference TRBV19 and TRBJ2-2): DGGITQSPKYLFRKEGQNVTLSCEQNLNHDAMYWYRQDPGQGLRLIYYSQIVNDFQKGDIAEGYSVSREKKESFPLTVTSAQKNPTAFYLCASSIRCQSRTGELFFGEGSRLTVL.

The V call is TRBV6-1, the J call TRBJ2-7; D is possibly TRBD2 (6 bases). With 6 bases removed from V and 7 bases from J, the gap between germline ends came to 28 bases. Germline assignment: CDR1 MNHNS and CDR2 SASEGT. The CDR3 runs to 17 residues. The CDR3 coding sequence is TGTGCCAGCAGCACCACCACCTTCCAGGCTTACGGGGGAGAGCAGTACTTC. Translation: CASSTTTFQAYGGEQYF.

Written as DNA, the CDR3 is TGCGCCAGCGCAAAGACTAGCGCCCATACCGGGGAGCTGTTTTTT. Translated: CASAKTSAHTGELFF. The rearrangement links TRBV5-1 to TRBJ2-2; TRBD2 matches at 8 bases. Germline loops: CDR1 SGHRS, CDR2 YFSETQ. This CDR3 region has 15 residues. The V and J ends lost 7 bases and 5 bases, in that order; junction bases with no gene match: 10. Using reference TRBV5-1 and TRBJ2-2 for the parts outside the CDR3, the full variable domain is KAGVTQTPRYLIKTRGQQVTLSCSPISGHRSVSWYQQTPGQGLQFLFEYFSETQRNKGNFPGRFSGRQFSNSRSEMNVSTLELGDSALYLCASAKTSAHTGELFFGEGSRLTVL.

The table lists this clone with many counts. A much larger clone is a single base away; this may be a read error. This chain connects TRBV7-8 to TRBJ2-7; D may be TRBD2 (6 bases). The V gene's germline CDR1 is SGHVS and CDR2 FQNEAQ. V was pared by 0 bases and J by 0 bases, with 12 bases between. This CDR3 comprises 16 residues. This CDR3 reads CASSLASGGVSYEQYF. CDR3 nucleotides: TGTGCCAGCAGCTTAGCGTCCGGGGGTGTCTCCTACGAGCAGTACTTC.

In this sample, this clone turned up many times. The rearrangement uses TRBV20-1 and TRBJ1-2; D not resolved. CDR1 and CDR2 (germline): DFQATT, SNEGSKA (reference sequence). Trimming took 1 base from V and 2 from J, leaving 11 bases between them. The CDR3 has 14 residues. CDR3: CSARAPGLNYGYTF. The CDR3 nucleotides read TGCAGTGCTAGAGCTCCCGGTCTGAACTATGGCTACACCTTC.

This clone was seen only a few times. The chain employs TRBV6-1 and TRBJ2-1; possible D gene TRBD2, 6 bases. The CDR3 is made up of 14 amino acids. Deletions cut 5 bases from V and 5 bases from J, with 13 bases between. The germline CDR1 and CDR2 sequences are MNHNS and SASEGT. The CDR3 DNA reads TGTGCCAGCAGTCCCACGGGAGCCCACAATGAGCAGTTCTTC. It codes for CASSPTGAHNEQFF.

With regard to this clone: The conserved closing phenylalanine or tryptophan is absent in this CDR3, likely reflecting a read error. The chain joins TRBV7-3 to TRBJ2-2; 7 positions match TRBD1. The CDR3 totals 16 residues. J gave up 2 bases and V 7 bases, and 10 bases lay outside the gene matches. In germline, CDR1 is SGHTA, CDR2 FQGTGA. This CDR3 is CASIVQTGTNTGELFS. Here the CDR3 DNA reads TGTGCCAGCATCGTCCAGACAGGGACCAACACCGGGGAGCTGTTTTCT.

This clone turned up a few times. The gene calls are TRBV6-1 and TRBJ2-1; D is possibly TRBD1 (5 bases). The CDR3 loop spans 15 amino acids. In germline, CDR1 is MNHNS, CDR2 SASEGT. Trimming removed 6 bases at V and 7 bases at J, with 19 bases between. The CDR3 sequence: CASSPQAGPWNEQFF. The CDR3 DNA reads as TGTGCCAGCAGCCCTCAGGCAGGGCCGTGGAATGAGCAGTTCTTC.